Detailed here is one T cell receptor (beta chain). As yet, its antigen is unknown. The entry originates in a study of T cell responses to AZD1222 COVID-19 vaccine. Whole-study results and caveats: Of spike-specific TCRs, nearly half reportedly target regions left unmutated in variants. Of the AZD1222 recipients, only five to seven were seropositive at baseline. Donors were largely white British and mainly female; clonal diversity was possibly underestimated.

Germline V gene data show CDR1 as LNHDA and CDR2 as SQIVND (reference sequence). V shed 5 bases, J shed 8 bases, and the junction held 9 bases outside the gene matches. The CDR3 contains 14 residues. Samples with a second dose at about 4 or about 12 weeks were pooled together. Generated by immunoSEQ multiplex PCR, the TCRdb table keeps only in-frame clones and is missing some. This table holds roughly 86,000 clones, less than 85% found once. The material sequenced was peripheral blood, taken 28 days after the second AZD1222 dose. V and J are TRBV19 and TRBJ1-2; 9 bases are shared with TRBD1. The clonotype comes from an adult who received the AZD1222 COVID-19 vaccine. The CDR3 DNA sequence: TGTGCCAGTAGTTTAACGGGACAGGGAGGCGGCTACACCTTC. Amino acid sequence: CASSLTGQGGGYTF.